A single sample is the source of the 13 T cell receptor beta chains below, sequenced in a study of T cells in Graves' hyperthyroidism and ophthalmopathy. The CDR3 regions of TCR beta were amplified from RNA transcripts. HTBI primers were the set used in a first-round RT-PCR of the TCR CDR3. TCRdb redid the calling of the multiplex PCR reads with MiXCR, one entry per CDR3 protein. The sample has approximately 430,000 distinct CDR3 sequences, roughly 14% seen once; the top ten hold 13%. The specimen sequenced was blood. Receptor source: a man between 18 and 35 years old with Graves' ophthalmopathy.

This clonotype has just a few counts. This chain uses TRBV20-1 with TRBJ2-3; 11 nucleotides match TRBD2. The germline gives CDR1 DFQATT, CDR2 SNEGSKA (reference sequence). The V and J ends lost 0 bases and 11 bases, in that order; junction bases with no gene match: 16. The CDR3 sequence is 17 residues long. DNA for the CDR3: TGCAGTGCTAGAGATCTAACTAGCGGGAGTATAGGCCAATGGCAGTATTTT. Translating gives CSARDLTSGSIGQWQYF.

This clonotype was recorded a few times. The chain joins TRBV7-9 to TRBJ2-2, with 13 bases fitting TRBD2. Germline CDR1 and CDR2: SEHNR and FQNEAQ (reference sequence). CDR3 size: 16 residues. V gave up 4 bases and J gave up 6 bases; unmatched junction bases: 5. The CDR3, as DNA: TGTGCCAGCAGCTCCGGACTAGCGGGAGTTGCCGGGGAGCTGTTTTTT. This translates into CASSSGLAGVAGELFF.

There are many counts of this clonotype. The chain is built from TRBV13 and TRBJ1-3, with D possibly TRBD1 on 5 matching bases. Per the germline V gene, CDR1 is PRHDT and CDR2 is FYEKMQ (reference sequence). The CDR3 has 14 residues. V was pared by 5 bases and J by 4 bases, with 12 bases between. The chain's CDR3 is CASSMGTGGNTIYF. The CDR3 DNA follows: TGTGCCAGCAGCATGGGGACCGGGGGAAACACCATATATTTT.

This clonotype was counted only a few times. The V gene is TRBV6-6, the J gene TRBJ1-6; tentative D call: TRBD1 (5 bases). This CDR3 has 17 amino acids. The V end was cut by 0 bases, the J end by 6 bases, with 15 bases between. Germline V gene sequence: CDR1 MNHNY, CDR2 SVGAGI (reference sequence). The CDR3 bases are TGTGCCAGCAGTTACTCGCGCGACGGGGGACGTAATTCACCCCTCCACTTT. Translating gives CASSYSRDGGRNSPLHF.

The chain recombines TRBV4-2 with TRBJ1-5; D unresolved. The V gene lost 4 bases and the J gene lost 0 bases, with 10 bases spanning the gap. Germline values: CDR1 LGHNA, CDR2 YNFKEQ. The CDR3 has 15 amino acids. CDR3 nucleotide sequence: TGTGCCAGCAGCCCCGGGCTCTATAGCAATCAGCCCCAGCATTTT. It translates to CASSPGLYSNQPQHF.

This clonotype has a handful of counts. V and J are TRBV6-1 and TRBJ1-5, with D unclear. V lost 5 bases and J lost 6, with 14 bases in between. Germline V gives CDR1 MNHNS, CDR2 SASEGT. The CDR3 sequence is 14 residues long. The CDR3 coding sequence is TGTGCCAGCAGTCAAGACCGGGTGGGTCAGCCCCAGCATTTT. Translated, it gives CASSQDRVGQPQHF.

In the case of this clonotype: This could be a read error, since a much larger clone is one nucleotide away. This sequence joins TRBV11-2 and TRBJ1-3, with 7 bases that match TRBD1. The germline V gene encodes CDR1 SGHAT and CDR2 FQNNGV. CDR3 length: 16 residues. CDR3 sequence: CASSPVRGIAGDTIYF. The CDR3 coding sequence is TGTGCCAGCAGCCCCGTCAGGGGGATCGCTGGAGACACCATATATTTT.

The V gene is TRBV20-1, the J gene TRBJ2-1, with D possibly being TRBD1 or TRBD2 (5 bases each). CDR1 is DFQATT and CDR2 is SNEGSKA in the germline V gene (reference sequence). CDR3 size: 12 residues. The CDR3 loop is CSIQRGDNEQFF. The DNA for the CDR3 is TGCAGCATCCAACGAGGGGACAATGAGCAGTTCTTC.

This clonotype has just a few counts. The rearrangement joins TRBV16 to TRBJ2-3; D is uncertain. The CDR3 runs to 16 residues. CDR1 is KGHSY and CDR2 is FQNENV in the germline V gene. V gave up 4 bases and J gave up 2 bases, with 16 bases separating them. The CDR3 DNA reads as TGTGCCAGCAGCCGCACACTCACGGTCGTCACAGATACGCAGTATTTT. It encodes CASSRTLTVVTDTQYF.

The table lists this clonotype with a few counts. CDR3 in DNA: TGCGCCAGCAGCCAACGGGGGGGGCCGGGAAACATTCAGTACTTC. Its translation is CASSQRGGPGNIQYF. This chain connects TRBV4-1 to TRBJ2-4; the match to TRBD2 covers 8 bases. Germline V gene data show CDR1 as MGHRA and CDR2 as YSYEKL. The CDR3 consists of 15 residues. Germline trimming cut 2 bases from V and 6 bases from J; bases unmatched to any gene: 6.

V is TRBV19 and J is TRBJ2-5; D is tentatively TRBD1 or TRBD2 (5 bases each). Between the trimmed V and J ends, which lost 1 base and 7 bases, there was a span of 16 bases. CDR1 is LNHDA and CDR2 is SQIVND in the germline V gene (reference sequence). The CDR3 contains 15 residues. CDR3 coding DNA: TGTGCCAGTAGTATAGCCCAGGACATGAGGGGGACCCAGTACTTC. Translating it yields CASSIAQDMRGTQYF.

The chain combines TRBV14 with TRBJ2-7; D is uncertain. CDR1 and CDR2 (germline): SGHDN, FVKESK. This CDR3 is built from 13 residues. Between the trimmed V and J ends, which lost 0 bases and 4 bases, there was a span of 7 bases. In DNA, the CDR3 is TGTGCCAGCAGCCAAGATAAATTTTACGAGCAGTACTTC. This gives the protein CASSQDKFYEQYF.

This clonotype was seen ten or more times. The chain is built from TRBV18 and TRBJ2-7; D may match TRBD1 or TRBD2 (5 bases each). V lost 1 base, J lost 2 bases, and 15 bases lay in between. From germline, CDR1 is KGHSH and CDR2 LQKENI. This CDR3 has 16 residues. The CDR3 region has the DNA TGTGCCAGCTCACCACGGCCGGGGCCCAACCCCTACGAGCAGTACTTC. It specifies CASSPRPGPNPYEQYF.